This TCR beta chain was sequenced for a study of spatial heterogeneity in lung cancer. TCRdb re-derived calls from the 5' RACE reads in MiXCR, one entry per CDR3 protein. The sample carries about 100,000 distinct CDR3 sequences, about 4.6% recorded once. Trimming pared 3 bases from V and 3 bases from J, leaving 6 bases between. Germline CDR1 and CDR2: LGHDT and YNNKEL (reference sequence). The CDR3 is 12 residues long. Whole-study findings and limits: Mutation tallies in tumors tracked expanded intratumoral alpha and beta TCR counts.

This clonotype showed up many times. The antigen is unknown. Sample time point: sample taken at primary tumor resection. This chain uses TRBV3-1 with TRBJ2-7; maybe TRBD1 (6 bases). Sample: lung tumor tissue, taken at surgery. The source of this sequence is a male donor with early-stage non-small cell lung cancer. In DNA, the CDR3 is TGTGCCAGCAGCCAGACAGGCTACGAGCAGTACTTC. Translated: CASSQTGYEQYF.